Shown below are 10 T cell receptor beta chains from a single sample sequenced in a study of blood T cell repertoires in COVID-19. The assay was immunoSEQ multiplex PCR, and TCRdb's table has in-frame clones only and misses some. The sample gives about 170,000 clones, 85% of which show up once; under 4% is in the top ten. The specimen was peripheral blood. Source of these receptors: a human donor with acute or convalescent COVID-19. The donor label of this sample is uncertain.

This clone was recorded only once. The chain couples TRBV5-1 to TRBJ1-1, with 9 bases aligning to TRBD1. V dropped 4 bases and J dropped 8; count of bases not matched to a gene: 9. Germline V CDR1 and CDR2: SGHRS, YFSETQ. The CDR3 consists of 14 residues. Here the CDR3 DNA reads TGCGCCAGCAGCCAGAAGCCAACAGGGGGCGAAGCTTTCTTT. This sequence encodes CASSQKPTGGEAFF. The full variable domain, in which reference TRBV5-1 and TRBJ1-1 provide the parts outside the CDR3, is KAGVTQTPRYLIKTRGQQVTLSCSPISGHRSVSWYQQTPGQGLQFLFEYFSETQRNKGNFPGRFSGRQFSNSRSEMNVSTLELGDSALYLCASSQKPTGGEAFFGQGTRLTVV.

The CDR3 loop is CASSFVGQGNEKLFF. For the CDR3, the DNA is TGTGCCAGCAGTTTCGTGGGACAGGGGAATGAAAAACTGTTTTTT. The rearrangement joins TRBV6-5 to TRBJ1-4; 10 nucleotides match TRBD1. Germline lookup yields CDR1 MNHEY and CDR2 SVGAGI. CDR3 size: 15 residues. The junction had 4 bases not matched to a gene; V was cut back by 4 bases and J by 5 bases.

The chain links TRBV28 to TRBJ1-2, with D perhaps matching TRBD1 (5 bases). The CDR3 covers 13 residues. Germline CDR1 is MDHEN and CDR2 is SYDVKM. Trimming cost V 3 bases and J 4 bases, with 9 bases left between them. The CDR3 nucleotides are TGTGCCAGCAGTTTTGGTCAGGGCTATGGCTACACCTTC. Translation: CASSFGQGYGYTF.

The chain couples TRBV5-4 to TRBJ2-1, with D possibly matching TRBD2 (6 bases). Germline CDR1 and CDR2: SGHNT and YYREEE (reference sequence). The V end was cut by 0 bases, the J end by 2 bases, with 15 bases between. The CDR3 runs 17 residues. Written as DNA, the CDR3 is TGTGCCAGCAGCTTGGTGGGGCGGGACGTTGCCTACAATGAGCAGTTCTTC. Translation gives CASSLVGRDVAYNEQFF.

The V call is TRBV3-1 (or the pseudogene TRBV3-2), the J call TRBJ2-3; TRBD2 agrees at 10 bases. With V trimmed by 4 bases and J by 6 bases, 4 bases remained unmatched. CDR1 LGHDT and CDR2 YNNKEL come from the germline V gene (reference sequence). The CDR3 consists of 14 residues. The CDR3 bases are TGTGCCAGCAGCCTAGCGGGGGGCCCGGATACGCAGTATTTT. Translated, it gives CASSLAGGPDTQYF.

V gene TRBV7-2 combines with J gene TRBJ2-7, with 7 bases lining up with TRBD2. Germline V gene data show CDR1 as SGHTA and CDR2 as FQGNSA. The CDR3 runs to 14 residues. V was clipped by 2 bases and J by 4 bases; unmatched bases: 5. CDR3 region: CASSLREGRYEQYF. The CDR3, as DNA: TGTGCCAGCAGCTTAAGGGAGGGGAGGTACGAGCAGTACTTC.

The chain is built from TRBV30 and TRBJ1-1, with D tentatively TRBD1 (5 bases). CDR1 and CDR2 (germline): GTSNPN, SVGIG (reference sequence). Deletions cut 4 bases from V and 0 bases from J, with 12 bases between. There are 14 residues in the CDR3. CDR3 sequence reads: CAWKLKDMNTEAFF. CDR3 sequence (DNA): TGTGCCTGGAAGCTCAAGGACATGAACACTGAAGCTTTCTTT.

V is TRBV18 and J is TRBJ1-5; the match to TRBD1 covers 9 bases. Germline loops: CDR1 KGHSH, CDR2 LQKENI. The length of the CDR3 is 16 residues. J lost 3 bases, V lost 2 bases, and 5 bases had no gene match. The CDR3 loop reads CASSPGGQGYNQPQHF. For the CDR3, the DNA is TGTGCCAGCTCACCAGGGGGACAGGGATACAATCAGCCCCAGCATTTT.

The CDR3 spells CASSFREGTQYF. In DNA form, the CDR3 reads TGTGCCAGCAGTTTTAGGGAGGGGACCCAGTACTTC. The chain carries TRBV27 and TRBJ2-5; 7 bases are a match to TRBD2. V lost 3 bases, J lost 7 bases, and 2 bases stayed unmatched. Germline CDR1 reads MNHEY; CDR2 reads SMNVEV (reference sequence). CDR3 length: 12 residues.

The chain couples TRBV5-1 to TRBJ1-1, with TRBD1 matching over 8 bases. This CDR3 has 17 residues. In germline, CDR1 is SGHRS, CDR2 YFSETQ. The V and J ends lost 3 bases and 7 bases, in that order; junction bases with no gene match: 17. The CDR3 DNA reads as TGCGCCAGCAGCTCTACAGGGGGGCGGTCGAATAGGGGTGAAGCTTTCTTT. This gives the protein CASSSTGGRSNRGEAFF.